The 26 T cell receptor beta chains presented below share a single source sample, sequenced in a study of T cell changes during pregnancy in multiple sclerosis. The table came from immunoSEQ multiplex PCR; TCRdb's copy has only in-frame clones and leaves some out. The table lists fewer than 70,000 clones, about nine tenths of them singletons. Here the sequenced sample was peripheral blood, taken in the third trimester of pregnancy. All receptors derive from a female donor with multiple sclerosis, enrolled in a pregnancy study.

This clone was seen only once. V usage is TRBV28 and J usage is TRBJ2-7; the D gene is possibly TRBD1 (6 bases). This CDR3 is 14 amino acids long. Trimming removed 4 bases at V and 2 bases at J, with 12 bases between. Germline V gene data show CDR1 as MDHEN and CDR2 as SYDVKM. The CDR3 reads CASSSGTHPYEQYF. CDR3 DNA sequence: TGTGCCAGCAGTTCCGGGACACATCCCTACGAGCAGTACTTC.

This chain joins TRBV29-1 and TRBJ2-5, with 13 bases matching TRBD2. Trimming at V came to 1 base and at J to 1 base, leaving 6 bases not matched to a gene. The CDR3 runs to 17 residues. Germline CDR1 SQVTM, CDR2 ANQGSEA. CDR3 sequence reads: CSVEVTSGGVFQETQYF. In nucleotides, the CDR3 is TGCAGCGTTGAAGTAACTAGCGGGGGGGTCTTCCAAGAGACCCAGTACTTC.

This clone came up once. The V call is TRBV5-4, the J call TRBJ1-6; 11 bases map to TRBD1. Germline V gene lookup returns CDR1 SGHNT and CDR2 YYREEE (reference sequence). V shed 1 base and J 8 bases; nucleotides not matched to a gene: 2. This CDR3 comprises 15 residues. CDR3 DNA sequence: TGTGCCAGCAGCTTGCCGGGACAGGGGGATTCACCCCTCCACTTT. Its translation is CASSLPGQGDSPLHF.

This sequence joins TRBV5-1 and TRBJ2-1, with a possible D match to TRBD1 (6 bases). The CDR3 spans 14 residues. Germline loops: CDR1 SGHRS, CDR2 YFSETQ. The V gene lost 0 bases and the J gene lost 6 bases, with 10 bases spanning the gap. CDR3 coding DNA: TGCGCCAGCAGCTTGGACCGGGACACCAATGAGCAGTTCTTC. It specifies CASSLDRDTNEQFF.

The V gene is TRBV16, the J gene TRBJ2-7; D gene ambiguous. The ends were cut back, 2 bases at V and 4 bases at J, with 6 bases in the middle. The CDR3 contains 12 residues. Germline assignment: CDR1 KGHSY and CDR2 FQNENV. The CDR3 DNA follows: TGTGCCAGCAGCCAAGTCAGGTACGAGCAGTACTTC. Translating it yields CASSQVRYEQYF.

The V call is TRBV4-1, the J call TRBJ2-3; 10 nucleotides agree with TRBD1. Germline CDR1 and CDR2: MGHRA and YSYEKL. J lost 6 bases, V lost 4 bases, and 10 bases had no gene match. The CDR3 totals 16 residues. CDR3: CASSPPGDRGWDTQYF. The CDR3, as DNA: TGCGCCAGCAGCCCCCCCGGGGACAGGGGATGGGATACGCAGTATTTT.

The V call is TRBV5-4, the J call TRBJ1-6, with 7 bases that match TRBD1. V gave up 2 bases and J gave up 8 bases; unmatched junction bases: 7. CDR1 SGHNT and CDR2 YYREEE come from the germline V gene (reference sequence). The CDR3 spans 15 residues. CDR3 region: CASSFPDRRDSPLHF. CDR3 in DNA: TGTGCCAGCAGCTTTCCGGACAGGAGGGATTCACCCCTCCACTTT.

This clone appeared a few times. V usage is TRBV5-6 and J usage is TRBJ1-1; D is uncertain. This CDR3 is 14 amino acids long. The germline V and J ends were trimmed by 4 bases and 1 base, with 11 bases remaining between them. The germline V gene encodes CDR1 SGHDT and CDR2 YYEEEE. The CDR3 sequence is CASSIGLRNTEAFF. The CDR3, as DNA: TGTGCCAGCAGCATAGGACTTCGGAACACTGAAGCTTTCTTT.

The chain has TRBV10-1 and TRBJ2-7; weak D call: TRBD2 (5 bases). Germline lookup yields CDR1 WNHNN and CDR2 SYGVQD (reference sequence). The CDR3 sequence is 12 residues long. V shed 2 bases and J shed 7 bases, with 9 bases lying between them. DNA of the CDR3: TGCGCCAGCAGTGAGAGGTCGGGGGAGCAGTACTTC. It codes for CASSERSGEQYF.

This clone has only a few counts. The chain joins TRBV23-1 to TRBJ2-7, with TRBD1 matching 9 bases. TRBV23-1 is labeled an ORF, and its function is uncertain. The CDR3 spans 16 residues. Trimming removed 4 bases from V and 1 base from J; junction bases left unmatched: 8. The CDR3, as DNA: TGCGCCAGCAGTCTCCGCGGGACAGGGTCGTCCTACGAGCAGTACTTC. It specifies CASSLRGTGSSYEQYF.

This sequence joins TRBV18 and TRBJ1-1; weak D call: TRBD1 (6 bases). The CDR3 extends over 15 amino acids. V dropped 1 base and J dropped 12 bases, with 21 bases sitting between them. Germline V gene sequence: CDR1 KGHSH, CDR2 LQKENI. The CDR3 is CASSPQGVVGTLTFF. Here the CDR3 DNA reads TGTGCCAGCTCACCACAGGGGGTAGTAGGGACCCTGACTTTCTTT.

This rearrangement joins TRBV25-1 to TRBJ1-3; possible D gene TRBD1, 6 bases. Germline lookup yields CDR1 MGHDK and CDR2 SYGVNS. The CDR3 length is 13 residues. V shed 8 bases and J shed 4 bases, with 12 bases lying between them. CDR3 nucleotide sequence: TGTGCCAGCTCACAGGGAATGGGAAACACCATATATTTT. This sequence encodes CASSQGMGNTIYF.

Regarding this clone: The sample holds other DNA sequences that translate to the same CDR3. This chain joins TRBV6-5 and TRBJ1-2; no firm D call. V was clipped by 6 bases and J by 4 bases, with 12 bases between them. The CDR3 has 13 residues. CDR1 and CDR2 from the germline V gene are MNHEY and SVGAGI. CDR3 nucleotide sequence: TGTGCCAGCAGCTACGGCAGATTCTATGGCTACACCTTC. Translated: CASSYGRFYGYTF.

V and J are TRBV7-9 and TRBJ1-1; D unresolved. The germline CDR1 and CDR2 sequences are SEHNR and FQNEAQ (reference sequence). The V gene lost 5 bases and the J gene lost 7 bases, with 8 bases spanning the gap. The CDR3 consists of 11 residues. The CDR3 DNA is TGTGCCAGCAGCGTCTTATTTGAAGCTTTCTTT. Translated, it gives CASSVLFEAFF.

J is TRBJ2-7 and V is TRBV4-1, with 14 bases that match TRBD2. The CDR3 consists of 18 residues. The J segment lost 0 bases and the V segment lost 1 base, leaving 5 bases of the junction unmatched. In germline, CDR1 is MGHRA, CDR2 YSYEKL. The CDR3 sequence is CASSQGTSGGWASYEQYF. CDR3 DNA: TGCGCCAGCAGCCAAGGGACTAGCGGGGGGTGGGCCTCCTACGAGCAGTACTTC.

The count of this clone is one. V is TRBV5-1 and J is TRBJ2-2; perhaps TRBD2 as D (6 bases). The germline V gene has CDR1 SGHRS and CDR2 YFSETQ. The CDR3 spans 17 residues. V was trimmed by 1 base and J by 7 bases, leaving 20 bases between them. CDR3 sequence (DNA): TGCGCCAGCAGCTTGCAGGACGGGGGACGAGATGGCGGGGAGCTGTTTTTT. This codes for CASSLQDGGRDGGELFF.

For this clone: Other nucleotide sequences from this sample produce the same CDR3. The rearrangement uses TRBV2 and TRBJ2-7; 9 bases are shared with TRBD1. From germline, CDR1 is SNHLY and CDR2 FYNNEI. V was pared by 3 bases and J by 4 bases, with 4 bases of the junction left unmatched. The CDR3 covers 14 residues. CDR3 sequence reads: CASSDQGQGYEQYF. CDR3 sequence (DNA): TGTGCCAGCAGTGACCAGGGACAGGGTTACGAGCAGTACTTC.

This clone was observed a single time. The chain combines TRBV28 with TRBJ1-3; D possibly corresponds to TRBD1 (6 bases). The CDR3 sequence is 15 residues long. Germline loops: CDR1 MDHEN, CDR2 SYDVKM. Deletions cut 3 bases from V and 3 bases from J, with 12 bases between. In nucleotides, the CDR3 is TGTGCCAGCAGTTTCATTTCAGGGGTTGGAAACACCATATATTTT. Its protein is CASSFISGVGNTIYF.

This clone was seen a single time. The chain joins TRBV7-3 to TRBJ1-1; TRBD1 matches 10 bases. V shed 2 bases and J 5 bases; nucleotides not matched to a gene: 5. Germline V gene lookup returns CDR1 SGHTA and CDR2 FQGTGA. The CDR3 is made up of 15 amino acids. CDR3 protein: CASSLATGGLTEAFF. Here the CDR3 DNA reads TGTGCCAGCAGCTTAGCGACAGGGGGCTTAACTGAAGCTTTCTTT.

On this clone: One junction end disagrees with the germline gene, perhaps due to a read error. The chain is built from TRBV7-2 and TRBJ2-3; TRBD2 matches 13 bases. This CDR3 is built from 14 residues. Germline V gene data show CDR1 as SGHTA and CDR2 as FQGNSA. The CDR3 DNA reads TGTGCCAGCACCTTACTAGCGGGGGGGGATACGCAGTATTTT. Protein: CASTLLAGGDTQYF.

CDR3 nucleotide sequence: TGCAGCGTTATGGGACTAGCGGGGGAGGATACGCAGTATTTT. Its protein is CSVMGLAGEDTQYF. V and J are TRBV29-1 and TRBJ2-3; 14 bases are a match to TRBD2. The J segment lost 6 bases and the V segment lost 5 bases, leaving 4 bases of the junction unmatched. Germline lookup yields CDR1 SQVTM and CDR2 ANQGSEA. The CDR3 consists of 14 residues.

The table lists this clone with a few counts. A clone one base away is much larger, so this may be a read error. The same CDR3 also results from other DNA sequences found in this sample. CDR3 region: CASSLTGGDTEAFF. As DNA, the CDR3 is TGTGCCAGCAGCTTAACAGGGGGGGACACTGAAGCTTTCTTT. The chain combines TRBV7-3 with TRBJ1-1; TRBD1 is a possible D gene (6 bases). The length of the CDR3 is 14 residues. Trimming cost V 0 bases and J 3 bases, with 8 bases left between them. The V gene's germline CDR1 is SGHTA and CDR2 FQGTGA.

The V and J genes are TRBV7-6 and TRBJ2-7, with a weak D call TRBD1 (5 bases). The germline V gene has CDR1 SGHVS and CDR2 FNYEAQ. The CDR3 consists of 16 residues. Trimming cost V 0 bases and J 2 bases, with 14 bases left between them. CDR3 coding DNA: TGTGCCAGCAGCTTAGCGACAGCGCACGTCCCCTACGAGCAGTACTTC. Its translation: CASSLATAHVPYEQYF.

Here the CDR3 DNA reads TGTGCCAGCAGCGGAACCCACAGGGGAGATACGCAGTATTTT. Translating gives CASSGTHRGDTQYF. V gene TRBV9 combines with J gene TRBJ2-3; 7 bases agree with TRBD1. The CDR3 is 14 amino acids. Per germline, CDR1 SGDLS and CDR2 YYNGEE. Trimming at V came to 3 bases and at J to 5 bases, leaving 6 bases not matched to a gene.

This clone turned up a few times. The CDR3 nucleotides read TGTGCCAGTAGTATAGATTCGGGGTGGACTGAAGCTTTCTTT. Encoded protein: CASSIDSGWTEAFF. J is TRBJ1-1 and V is TRBV19; D call uncertain. The V gene's germline CDR1 is LNHDA and CDR2 SQIVND (reference sequence). The CDR3 loop spans 14 amino acids. V shed 0 bases and J shed 5 bases, with 10 bases lying between them.

This chain connects TRBV18 to TRBJ2-7, with TRBD2 matching 8 bases. The CDR3 is 15 amino acids. The germline gives CDR1 KGHSH, CDR2 LQKENI. Trimming took 1 base from V and 6 from J; bases not matched to a gene: 8. CDR3 sequence (DNA): TGTGCCAGCTCACCACGGGTCTCCGGGGGGGCCGAGCAGTACTTC. Amino acids: CASSPRVSGGAEQYF.